This T cell receptor (beta chain) is from a study of shared clonotypes between healthy human individuals. The CDR3 is 15 residues long. CDR1 and CDR2 from the germline V gene are MDHEN and SYDVKM. V trimming: 7 bases; J trimming: 2 bases; junction bases outside the gene matches: 9. From CD4+ cells came CD45RA+ naive and CD45RA-negative memory subsets. The method was immunoSEQ multiplex PCR; TCRdb's version includes in-frame clones alone and lacks a portion of them. The table shows 2 million to 2.5 million clones, with approximately 94% occurring only once. The chain couples TRBV28 to TRBJ2-3, with 7 bases lining up with TRBD2. Material: naive CD4+ T cells sorted from blood. Described subset: CD45RA+ positively selected. The sequence derives from a man between 18 and 35 years old in good health. This CDR3 is CASTPPGRDTDTQYF. The CDR3 nucleotides read TGTGCCAGCACACCCCCGGGGAGGGACACAGATACGCAGTATTTT.